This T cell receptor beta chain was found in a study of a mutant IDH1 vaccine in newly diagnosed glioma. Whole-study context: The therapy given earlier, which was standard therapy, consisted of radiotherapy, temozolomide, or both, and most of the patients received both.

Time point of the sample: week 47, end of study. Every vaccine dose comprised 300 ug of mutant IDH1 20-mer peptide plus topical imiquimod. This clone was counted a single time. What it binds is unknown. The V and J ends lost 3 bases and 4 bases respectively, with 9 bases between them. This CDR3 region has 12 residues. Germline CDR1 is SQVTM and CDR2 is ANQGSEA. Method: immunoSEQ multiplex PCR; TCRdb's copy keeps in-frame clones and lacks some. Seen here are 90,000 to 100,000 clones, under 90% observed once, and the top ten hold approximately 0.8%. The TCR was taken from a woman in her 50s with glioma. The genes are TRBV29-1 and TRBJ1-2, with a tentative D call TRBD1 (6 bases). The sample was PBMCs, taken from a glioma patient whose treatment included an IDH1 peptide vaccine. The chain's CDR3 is CSVDRGAYGYTF. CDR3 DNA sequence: TGCAGCGTTGATAGGGGGGCCTATGGCTACACCTTC.